This entry features one T cell receptor (beta chain) sequence. Profiling relied on immunoSEQ multiplex PCR, and the TCRdb table lists in-frame clones only, not all of them. The data hold roughly 65,000 clones, with more than 70% observed a single time. Germline V CDR1 and CDR2: MDHEN, SYDVKM. The CDR3 totals 16 residues. V lost 5 bases, J lost 1 base, and 15 bases lay in between. These data originate in a study of T cell responses to AZD1222 COVID-19 vaccine. The sequence came from an adult in good health. Here the sequenced sample was peripheral blood, taken on day 0 of AZD1222 vaccination. V and J are TRBV28 and TRBJ1-3; no clear D gene. The CDR3 spells CASSLAGPRSGNTIYF. The CDR3 coding sequence is TGTGCCAGCAGTCTGGCCGGGCCAAGGTCTGGAAACACCATATATTTT. The full variable domain, rest sourced from reference TRBV28 and TRBJ1-3, is DVKVTQSSRYLVKRTGEKVFLECVQDMDHENMFWYRQDPGLGLRLIYFSYDVKMKEKGDIPEGYSVSREKKERFSLILESASTNQTSMYLCASSLAGPRSGNTIYFGEGSWLTVV.